The following is a T cell receptor (beta chain) sequence with its context. The sample is drawn from a study of T cell changes during pregnancy in multiple sclerosis. Data came from immunoSEQ multiplex PCR; TCRdb stores just in-frame clones and leaves some out. The data hold around 30,000 clones, with around 90% observed a single time. The CDR3 contains 12 residues. Trimming shortened V by 7 bases and J by 1 base, and 7 bases separated the two germline ends. Germline V gene lookup returns CDR1 ENHRY and CDR2 SYGVKD. The rearrangement links TRBV10-3 to TRBJ1-1, with D hard to call. The TCR sequence derives from a female donor with multiple sclerosis, enrolled in a pregnancy study. The material sequenced was CD8+ T cells from peripheral blood mononuclear cells, taken before pregnancy. DNA for the CDR3: TGTGCCATCAAGTCAGGGAACACTGAAGCTTTCTTT. Amino acids: CAIKSGNTEAFF.